Included here is one T cell receptor (beta chain) sequence, with context. How the authors handled the data: Reference gene primer amplification in the assay estimated nucleated cell counts. The repertoire was sequenced with immunoSEQ multiplex PCR; TCRdb's copy has only in-frame clones and lacks some. D and trimming were read from the DNA, whereas the V and J calls and clone size are those reported in that table. The sample holds 200,000 to 300,000 clones, 70% to 85% seen once. The data derive from a study of blood T cell repertoires in COVID-19. Across the whole study: Researchers got acute and convalescent COVID-19 samples from the United States, Italy and Spain. The cDNA or gDNA used as material had been derived from T cells, B-cell-depleted T cells, or PBMCs.

V shed 4 bases, J shed 1 base, and the junction held 7 bases outside the gene matches. The CDR3 is made up of 15 amino acids. Germline-derived CDR1 and CDR2 are SGHRS and YFSETQ. The source of this sequence is a man aged 35 to 55 who had recovered from COVID-19. The chain employs TRBV5-1 and TRBJ2-5; 7 nucleotides agree with TRBD1. The sequenced sample was peripheral blood. The chain's CDR3 is CASSPLTGPQETQYF. For the CDR3, the DNA is TGCGCCAGCAGCCCCCTGACAGGGCCCCAAGAGACCCAGTACTTC.